A single sample gave rise to the 21 T cell receptor beta chains below, sequenced in a study of spatial heterogeneity in lung cancer. TCRdb analysed the 5' RACE reads with MiXCR anew, one entry per CDR3 protein. The sample contains around 1,300 distinct CDR3 sequences, around three fifths of which appear only once. The time point denotes: blood at routine non-recurrence follow-up after resection. The material sequenced was PBMCs, taken at follow-up. Source of these receptors: a female donor with early-stage non-small cell lung cancer.

On this clonotype itself: As an off-target read in a library built for alpha chains, this beta chain has a frequency of little significance. CDR3 in amino acids: CSARVSLVGDTQYF. The DNA of the CDR3 is TGCAGTGCTAGAGTTTCTCTAGTTGGAGATACGCAGTATTTT. The V call is TRBV20-1, the J call TRBJ2-3; D unresolved. CDR1 and CDR2 (germline): DFQATT, SNEGSKA (reference sequence). Trimming removed 1 base from V and 5 bases from J, with 13 bases in between. CDR3 length: 14 residues.

Details on this clonotype: Because this beta chain is a stray read in a library intended to capture alpha chains, its abundance should not be given much weight. CDR3 sequence (DNA): TGCGCCAGCAGTCAATTACCTTTCCTGGCAGGAGGACCAGATACGCAGTATTTT. Amino acid sequence: CASSQLPFLAGGPDTQYF. V gene TRBV23-1 combines with J gene TRBJ2-3; tentative D call: TRBD2 (5 bases). TRBV23-1 is labeled an ORF, and its function is uncertain. V was trimmed by 1 base and J by 4 bases, leaving 21 bases between them. There are 18 residues in the CDR3.

Concerning this clonotype: Within a library made for alpha chains, this beta chain is off target, and its count is uninformative. This chain joins TRBV12-3 or TRBV12-4 and TRBJ1-2, with a tentative D call TRBD1 (5 bases). V lost 6 bases, J lost 4 bases, and 15 bases lay in between. The CDR3 has 14 residues. For the CDR3, the DNA is TGTGCCAGCAGCCCTCAGGAGGGACTCTATGGCTACACCTTC. Amino acids: CASSPQEGLYGYTF.

A word on this clonotype: The size of this beta chain means little, since it is a stray read in a library made for alpha chains. The J gene is TRBJ1-5, the V gene TRBV3-1; a weak D match, TRBD1 (6 bases). The CDR3 sequence is 14 residues long. V lost 5 bases to trimming and J lost 0 bases, with 8 bases between them. Germline CDR1 and CDR2: LGHDT and YNNKEL (reference sequence). CDR3 in DNA: TGTGCCAGCAGCTTACAGGGTAGCAATCAGCCCCAGCATTTT. Protein: CASSLQGSNQPQHF.

Note on this clonotype: With the library built for alpha chains, this beta chain is off target and its frequency is not meaningful. The rearrangement uses TRBV12-3 or TRBV12-4 and TRBJ2-7; tentatively, D is TRBD1 or TRBD2 (6 bases each). CDR3 length: 14 amino acids. Deletions cut 6 bases from V and 6 bases from J, with 18 bases between. The CDR3 DNA sequence: TGTGCCAGCAGCACCGGCACGGGGGCTTCCGAGCAGTACTTC. Amino acid sequence: CASSTGTGASEQYF.

With regard to this clonotype: For a library built for alpha chains, this beta chain is a stray read; little rests on its size. This rearrangement joins TRBV29-1 to TRBJ2-3; tentatively, D is TRBD1 or TRBD2 (5 bases each). Per germline, CDR1 SQVTM and CDR2 ANQGSEA. The CDR3 extends over 14 amino acids. Trimming pared 6 bases from V and 3 bases from J, leaving 16 bases between. DNA of the CDR3: TGCAGCGTGGCAAACCGGGACCCGACAGATACGCAGTATTTT. Encoded protein: CSVANRDPTDTQYF.

This clonotype came up a few times. This beta chain was picked up by a library intended for alpha chains and is off target, so its count carries little meaning. This rearrangement joins TRBV19 to TRBJ2-2; no clear D gene. CDR3 length: 11 residues. Germline CDR1 and CDR2: LNHDA and SQIVND (reference sequence). Deletions cut 8 bases from V and 6 bases from J, with 7 bases between. The CDR3 nucleotides are TGTGCCAGTCGATTCTCCGGGGAGCTGTTTTTT. It yields the protein CASRFSGELFF.

This clonotype was observed a handful of times. A library made for alpha chains picked up this beta chain off target, so its size means little. The chain uses TRBV10-3 and TRBJ2-7; 7 nucleotides match TRBD1. V was clipped by 7 bases and J by 2 bases; unmatched bases: 8. This CDR3 has 14 residues. From germline, CDR1 is ENHRY and CDR2 SYGVKD. The CDR3, as DNA: TGTGCCATCAAAGGTAGGACAGGCCCCTACGAGCAGTACTTC. Amino acids: CAIKGRTGPYEQYF.

In the case of this clonotype: This beta chain is a stray sequence in a library constructed for alpha chains; its clone size is not meaningful. The chain combines TRBV27 with TRBJ1-5; D uncertain. The CDR3 contains 13 residues. V lost 6 bases and J lost 3, with 9 bases in between. From germline, CDR1 is MNHEY and CDR2 SMNVEV (reference sequence). The CDR3 sequence is CASSRFPNQPQHF. For the CDR3, the DNA is TGTGCCAGCAGCCGCTTTCCCAATCAGCCCCAGCATTTT.

About this clonotype itself: A library made for alpha chains picked up this beta chain off target, so its size means little. This rearrangement joins TRBV6-1 to TRBJ2-5; weak D call: TRBD2 (5 bases). V was shortened by 1 base and J by 5 bases, with 14 bases between the two germline ends. CDR3 length: 15 residues. Germline CDR1 reads MNHNS; CDR2 reads SASEGT. CDR3 sequence (DNA): TGTGCCAGCAGTGAAGAGGACTCGGGCGCCGAGACCCAGTACTTC. Translation: CASSEEDSGAETQYF.

As for this clonotype: This beta chain was picked up by a library intended for alpha chains and is off target, so its count carries little meaning. The chain couples TRBV2 to TRBJ1-3; D remains unclear. V was cut by 7 bases and J by 0 bases, with 7 bases left in between. The CDR3 loop spans 13 amino acids. The V gene's germline CDR1 is SNHLY and CDR2 FYNNEI. The CDR3 region has the DNA TGTGCCAGCAACGGCGTCTCTGGAAACACCATATATTTT. It yields the protein CASNGVSGNTIYF.

Notes on this clonotype: The size of this beta chain means little, since it is a stray read in a library made for alpha chains. V is TRBV28 and J is TRBJ1-1; D remains ambiguous. Germline CDR1 MDHEN, CDR2 SYDVKM. This CDR3 contains 12 residues. The V end lost 5 bases, the J end lost 4 bases, and 8 bases lay between the germline ends. This CDR3 reads CASSNSRTEAFF. The CDR3 DNA reads TGTGCCAGCAGTAACTCACGCACTGAAGCTTTCTTT. The full variable domain, completed using reference TRBV28 and TRBJ1-1, is DVKVTQSSRYLVKRTGEKVFLECVQDMDHENMFWYRQDPGLGLRLIYFSYDVKMKEKGDIPEGYSVSREKKERFSLILESASTNQTSMYLCASSNSRTEAFFGQGTRLTVV.

In regard to this clonotype: This beta chain turned up in a library designed for alpha chains; as an off-target read, its abundance says little. This sequence joins TRBV12-3 or TRBV12-4 and TRBJ2-3; TRBD1 matches at 7 bases. The CDR3 contains 13 residues. Germline trimming cut 6 bases from V and 2 bases from J; bases unmatched to any gene: 2. The CDR3 reads CASRGTATDTQYF. The CDR3 DNA reads as TGTGCCAGCAGGGGGACAGCCACAGATACGCAGTATTTT.

Worth noting for this clonotype: This beta chain slipped into a library made for alpha chains as a stray read, so its size is not meaningful. V gene TRBV12-3 or TRBV12-4 combines with J gene TRBJ1-2, with TRBD1 identical over 10 bases. The CDR3 covers 13 residues. V gave up 7 bases and J gave up 14 bases; unmatched junction bases: 13. In DNA, the CDR3 is TGTGCCAGCAATCCGGGACAGGGGTTTATGTATACCTTC. Amino acids: CASNPGQGFMYTF.

Notes on this clonotype: This beta chain represents an off-target read in a library built for alpha chains; its size is of limited meaning. The rearrangement joins TRBV28 to TRBJ2-1; a weak D match, TRBD2 (6 bases). The CDR3 loop spans 13 amino acids. The V and J ends lost 5 bases and 8 bases respectively, with 13 bases between them. Germline CDR1 reads MDHEN; CDR2 reads SYDVKM. In DNA form, the CDR3 reads TGTGCCAGCAGTCCTCACGGAGGGTATGAGCAGTTCTTC. Amino acid sequence: CASSPHGGYEQFF.

Of note for this clonotype: With the library built for alpha chains, this beta chain is off target and its frequency is not meaningful. J is TRBJ2-3 and V is TRBV7-3; 7 bases are a match to TRBD1. V trimming: 2 bases; J trimming: 3 bases; junction bases outside the gene matches: 2. CDR3 length: 14 residues. Germline CDR1 reads SGHTA; CDR2 reads FQGTGA. In nucleotides, the CDR3 is TGTGCCAGCAGCTTAGAGGGGGCGACAGATACGCAGTATTTT. This translates into CASSLEGATDTQYF.

Regarding this clonotype: Since it is a stray read in a library aimed at alpha chains, this beta chain has a size that is not meaningful. In DNA form, the CDR3 reads TGTGCCAGCAGTTACCTTACGGCCAAAAACATTCAGTACTTC. This encodes CASSYLTAKNIQYF. V is TRBV12-3 or TRBV12-4 and J is TRBJ2-4; no reliable D call. V shed 4 bases and J shed 1 base, with 8 bases lying between them. The length of the CDR3 is 14 residues.

Worth noting for this clonotype: Within a library made for alpha chains, this beta chain is off target, and its count is uninformative. J is TRBJ2-4 and V is TRBV20-1; possible D gene TRBD2, 5 bases. The length of the CDR3 is 12 residues. Germline lookup yields CDR1 DFQATT and CDR2 SNEGSKA (reference sequence). V lost 4 bases and J lost 8, with 12 bases in between. The CDR3 DNA is TGCAGTGCTAAAGCCCTCGGGGACATTCAGTACTTC. This gives the protein CSAKALGDIQYF.

Comment on this clonotype: This beta chain turned up in a library designed for alpha chains; as an off-target read, its abundance says little. The chain is built from TRBV19 and TRBJ2-7; D uncertain. Germline CDR1 and CDR2: LNHDA and SQIVND (reference sequence). Trimming cost V 6 bases and J 0 bases, with 12 bases left between them. The CDR3 spans 14 residues. The CDR3 loop is CASSFETNSYEQYF. The CDR3 DNA reads TGTGCCAGTAGCTTCGAGACAAACTCCTACGAGCAGTACTTC.

A word on this clonotype: This beta chain is off target for a library built for alpha chains, so its abundance means little. V is TRBV28 and J is TRBJ2-7, with D possibly matching TRBD2 (6 bases). The CDR3 has 14 residues. Trimming took off 2 bases at V and 2 bases at J, with 10 bases between the two ends. The germline V gene encodes CDR1 MDHEN and CDR2 SYDVKM. The CDR3 reads CASSLSGPTYEQYF. Here the CDR3 DNA reads TGTGCCAGCAGTTTAAGCGGGCCAACCTACGAGCAGTACTTC. Variable domain in full (rest from reference TRBV28 and TRBJ2-7): DVKVTQSSRYLVKRTGEKVFLECVQDMDHENMFWYRQDPGLGLRLIYFSYDVKMKEKGDIPEGYSVSREKKERFSLILESASTNQTSMYLCASSLSGPTYEQYFGPGTRLTVT.

Comments on this clonotype: Without the conserved terminal phenylalanine or tryptophan, this CDR3 likely stems from a read error. The DNA is omitted, as the CDR3 cannot be located on it reliably, and the CDR3 follows TCRdb's listing. The size of this beta chain means little, since it is a stray read in a library made for alpha chains. The chain uses TRBV7-9 and TRBJ2-5; the D call in the table, TRBD2, was not verified against the DNA. Germline V gene data show CDR1 as SEHNR and CDR2 as FQNEAQ (reference sequence). Inclusive of both ends, the CDR3 amounts to 11 amino acids. CDR3 sequence reads: CASSAGTRFDV.